The text below deals with one T cell receptor (beta chain). The data were obtained in a study of memory CD4+ T cells and cytomegalovirus serostatus. For the study at large: Healthy Belgian adult donors included under ten CMV-positive and 20 to 30 CMV-negative people.

Single viable CD3+CD4+CD8-CD45RO+ cells were sorted as the memory CD4+ T cells. Source study methods: After removing out-of-frame reads, 2 million to 2.5 million distinct TCRbeta sequences remained. The data were produced by immunoSEQ multiplex PCR, yet TCRdb's version contains in-frame clones alone and is incomplete. V and J calls and clone size are those listed in that table; D and trimming were worked out from the DNA. The sample includes 45,000 or so clones, 79% of them seen just once. The sample comprised memory CD4+ T cells from blood. The source is an adult in good health and CMV-seronegative.

The CDR3 loop is CASSQGTGYGYTF. CDR3 sequence (DNA): TGTGCCAGCAGCCAGGGGACAGGTTATGGCTACACCTTC. The chain joins TRBV14 to TRBJ1-2, with TRBD1 matching 8 bases. Germline CDR1 reads SGHDN; CDR2 reads FVKESK. The V and J ends lost 3 bases and 5 bases, in that order; junction bases with no gene match: 2. The length of the CDR3 is 13 residues.